The text below deals with one T cell receptor (beta chain). Antigen specificity is unknown. This entry comes from a study of T cells expressing NK-cell markers. Study overall: There were seven HCMV-seropositive donors and one seronegative donor among the eight sequenced. Study-wide results and caveats: Of the CD8+ T cells in about 6 donors, roughly 1.0-7.0% belonged to dominant NKG2C+ clonotypes.

Germline lookup yields CDR1 MNHEY and CDR2 SVGAGI. This CDR3 spans 14 amino acids. TCRdb processed the 5' RACE reads again and assigns one entry to each CDR3 protein, with no DNA. The specimen's table records roughly 23,000 distinct CDR3 sequences. J is TRBJ2-3 and V is TRBV6-5. Sample: blood T cells: a sorted CD56 or NKG2C T cell subset, CD4+ or CD8+ T cells, or bulk PBMC T cells (not recorded which). The receptor was derived from a man between 18 and 69 years old in good health. CDR3 amino acids: CASSYSRGRDTQYF.